This passage covers 15 T cell receptor beta chains from one sample sequenced in a study of vaccination and CD4 T cells after COVID-19. The treatment: roughly ten-day PBMC culture with coronavirus spike peptide pools or control peptides (ViraFEST assay). Sequenced with the Oncomine TCR Beta short-read assay was DNA taken from cultured CD4+ T cells. TCRdb analysed the PCR reads with MiXCR anew, one entry per CDR3 protein. Among around 19,000 distinct CDR3 sequences listed, about 39% were seen once. What these receptors recognize is not known. The starting material was CD4+ T cells from blood, cultured in vitro, obtained before SARS-CoV-2 vaccination. These receptor sequences come from a human donor who had recovered from COVID-19.

The chain recombines TRBV28 with TRBJ1-5; 8 bases fit TRBD1. Germline CDR1 is MDHEN and CDR2 is SYDVKM. Trimming cost V 6 bases and J 9 bases; bases outside gene matches: 13. This CDR3 is 15 amino acids long. The CDR3 nucleotides read TGTGCCAGCAGCCTTCCCGGGACAGGAGGGGGGCCCCAGCATTTT. Protein product: CASSLPGTGGGPQHF.

Concerning this clonotype itself: A read error may produce the germline difference seen at one junction end. The chain carries TRBV20-1 and TRBJ2-5; either TRBD1 or TRBD2 may supply D (5 bases each). Germline CDR1 and CDR2: DFQATT and SNEGSKA (reference sequence). The CDR3 totals 13 residues. Here the CDR3 reads CSARGEQLETQYF. DNA of the CDR3: TGCAGTGCCAGAGGGGAACAGCTAGAGACCCAGTACTTC.

The J gene is TRBJ2-5, the V gene TRBV20-1; D perhaps matches TRBD2 (9 bases). CDR3 length equals 15 residues. V lost 5 bases, J lost 5 bases, and 21 bases lay in between. Germline-derived CDR1 and CDR2 are DFQATT and SNEGSKA (reference sequence). The CDR3 region is CSAQGAAGGPETQYF. The CDR3 DNA reads TGCAGTGCTCAGGGGGCGGCGGGGGGGCCTGAGACCCAGTACTTC.

The chain links TRBV5-4 to TRBJ2-5; no clear D. CDR1 and CDR2 from the germline V gene are SGHNT and YYREEE (reference sequence). The CDR3 covers 14 residues. V shed 1 base and J shed 0 bases, with 7 bases lying between them. Here the CDR3 DNA reads TGTGCCAGCAGCTTGCGAGGAAACCAAGAGACCCAGTACTTC. Its translation is CASSLRGNQETQYF. The full variable domain, its missing parts supplied by reference TRBV5-4 and TRBJ2-5, is ETGVTQSPTHLIKTRGQQVTLRCSSQSGHNTVSWYQQALGQGPQFIFQYYREEENGRGNFPPRFSGLQFPNYSSELNVNALELDDSALYLCASSLRGNQETQYFGPGTRLLVL.

Here the CDR3 DNA reads TGTGCCAGCAGCGGGGGCATTCTGGGGGAGCAGTACTTC. It encodes CASSGGILGEQYF. This chain uses TRBV7-2 with TRBJ2-7, with D possibly being TRBD1 (6 bases). This CDR3 comprises 13 residues. Germline V gene data show CDR1 as SGHTA and CDR2 as FQGNSA. V gave up 5 bases and J gave up 7 bases, with 15 bases separating them.

This clonotype was picked up a small number of times. The chain combines TRBV12-3 or TRBV12-4 with TRBJ2-5, with 11 bases lining up with TRBD1. V was clipped by 5 bases and J by 1 base; unmatched bases: 0. The CDR3 runs to 14 residues. This CDR3 reads CASSGTGGQETQYF. In DNA form, the CDR3 reads TGTGCCAGCAGTGGGACAGGGGGCCAAGAGACCCAGTACTTC.

The V and J genes are TRBV28 and TRBJ2-5; weak D call: TRBD1 (6 bases). The germline V and J ends were trimmed by 3 bases and 8 bases, with 16 bases remaining between them. CDR3 length: 14 amino acids. Germline V gene data show CDR1 as MDHEN and CDR2 as SYDVKM. The CDR3 region is CASSFTGPVGTQYF. CDR3 DNA sequence: TGTGCCAGCAGTTTCACAGGGCCCGTAGGAACCCAGTACTTC.

This chain connects TRBV12-2 to TRBJ1-2; the table calls TRBD1, which could not be checked here. TRBV12-2 is listed as a pseudogene. The CDR3 has 14 amino acids. The CDR3 loop is CASRFRGRGYGYTF. As DNA, the CDR3 is TGTGCAAGTCGCTTCAGGGGGCGAGGGTATGGCTACACCTTC.

There are a few counts of this clonotype. The chain couples TRBV7-2 to TRBJ2-5, with TRBD2 identical over 8 bases. CDR1 and CDR2 (germline): SGHTA, FQGNSA. The CDR3 covers 15 residues. The V segment lost 5 bases and the J segment 4 bases; nucleotides outside the gene matches: 9. CDR3 sequence (DNA): TGTGCCAGCAGCCAGGGACTAGGGGGGTCAGAGACCCAGTACTTC. It specifies CASSQGLGGSETQYF.

This clonotype was seen once. This rearrangement joins TRBV7-2 to TRBJ2-1, with 11 bases matching TRBD2. The V segment lost 5 bases and the J segment 10 bases; nucleotides outside the gene matches: 7. CDR3 size: 14 residues. Germline V gene data show CDR1 as SGHTA and CDR2 as FQGNSA. The CDR3 is CASSAQIAGGEQFF. The CDR3 coding sequence is TGTGCCAGCAGCGCTCAGATAGCGGGGGGGGAGCAGTTCTTC.

This clonotype was picked up a small number of times. V usage is TRBV5-5 and J usage is TRBJ2-3; maybe TRBD1 (5 bases). The germline gives CDR1 SGHKS, CDR2 YYEKEE (reference sequence). The CDR3 sequence is 14 residues long. Deletions cut 0 bases from V and 1 base from J, with 6 bases between. The chain's CDR3 is CASSLGQRTDTQYF. CDR3 DNA sequence: TGTGCCAGCAGCTTGGGACAGCGCACAGATACGCAGTATTTT.

In DNA form, the CDR3 reads TGTGCCAGCAGTCTCGTGAGGGGAAGTGGCAATCAGCCCCAGCATTTT. It specifies CASSLVRGSGNQPQHF. The chain employs TRBV6-2 or TRBV6-3 and TRBJ1-5, with D perhaps matching TRBD1 (5 bases). CDR1 is MNHEY, CDR2 SVGEGT, per germline. This CDR3 has 16 amino acids. With 5 bases removed from V and 2 bases from J, the gap between germline ends came to 16 bases.

The chain couples TRBV30 to TRBJ1-6; TRBD1 matches at 9 bases. Per germline, CDR1 GTSNPN and CDR2 SVGIG (reference sequence). The CDR3 is 16 residues long. V gave up 0 bases and J gave up 7 bases; unmatched junction bases: 7. CDR3 sequence reads: CAWSVRRGTGNSPLHF. The CDR3 coding sequence is TGTGCCTGGAGTGTTCGGAGGGGGACAGGGAATTCACCCCTCCACTTT.

This clonotype has more than one count but fewer than ten. This rearrangement joins TRBV6-5 to TRBJ1-2; possible D gene TRBD1, 5 bases. CDR1 and CDR2 from the germline V gene are MNHEY and SVGAGI. The V end was cut by 2 bases, the J end by 8 bases, with 15 bases between. The CDR3 contains 14 residues. Written as DNA, the CDR3 is TGTGCCAGCAGTTACAGCCGGGGGTCGGAAGGCTACACCTTC. This encodes CASSYSRGSEGYTF.

The chain carries TRBV12-3 or TRBV12-4 and TRBJ2-3; the D gene could be TRBD1 or TRBD2 (6 bases each). The CDR3 has 17 residues. V lost 6 bases and J lost 2, with 21 bases in between. Here the CDR3 DNA reads TGTGCCAGCAGATCTCCCGGTGGGGGGCACAACACAGATACGCAGTATTTT. Its protein product is CASRSPGGGHNTDTQYF.